The TCR beta chain under discussion was sequenced for a study of cytomegalovirus exposure and HLA in healthy donors. Study-wide findings and caveats: Diagnosis of cytomegalovirus status made by the classifier reportedly showed high specificity and sensitivity.

Remarks on this clone: The antigen is unknown. Its ends do not fully match the called genes, so a read error is possible.

The CDR3 runs to 12 residues. CDR1 and CDR2 (germline): SEHNR, FQNEAQ (reference sequence). The primer mix had 60 Vbeta and 13 Jbeta primers. Libraries were prepared by immunoSEQ multiplex PCR; TCRdb keeps only in-frame clonotypes and omits some of them. The sample includes around 130,000 clones, 80% to 90% of them seen just once. Material for sequencing was PBMCs. The V gene is TRBV7-9, the J gene TRBJ2-3; D is uncertain. This clonotype originated in a woman between 18 and 29 years old in good health and CMV-seropositive. The CDR3 loop reads CSSSLAGDTQYF. Written as DNA, the CDR3 is TGTTCCAGCAGCTTAGCCGGGGATACGCAGTATTTT.